The 22 T cell receptor beta chains listed next were all sequenced from one sample in a study of blood T cell repertoires in COVID-19. Sequencing was performed with immunoSEQ multiplex PCR; in TCRdb, only in-frame clones are kept and a portion is missing. The sample lists approximately 210,000 clones; around 80% were seen once. Sequencing input: peripheral blood. These receptors all stem from a human donor in a cohort sampled during active COVID-19.

The chain uses TRBV29-1 and TRBJ1-2; the match to TRBD1 covers 7 bases. CDR1 is SQVTM, CDR2 ANQGSEA, per germline. This CDR3 is 14 amino acids long. V was pared by 3 bases and J by 4 bases, with 8 bases of the junction left unmatched. CDR3 sequence: CSVDRNRGAYGYTF. The CDR3 DNA follows: TGCAGCGTTGACCGGAACAGGGGTGCCTATGGCTACACCTTC.

The chain couples TRBV20-1 to TRBJ1-1, with D perhaps TRBD1 (5 bases). This CDR3 comprises 10 residues. Germline CDR1 DFQATT, CDR2 SNEGSKA (reference sequence). The germline V and J ends were trimmed by 3 bases and 7 bases, with 6 bases remaining between them. In DNA form, the CDR3 reads TGCAGTGCTAGGACAGATGAAGCTTTCTTT. Translating gives CSARTDEAFF.

V usage is TRBV28 and J usage is TRBJ1-4; D might be TRBD1 (5 bases). Germline lookup yields CDR1 MDHEN and CDR2 SYDVKM. The V gene lost 6 bases and the J gene lost 4 bases, with 15 bases spanning the gap. The CDR3 runs to 15 residues. For the CDR3, the DNA is TGTGCCAGCAGCCGGGGGGGGACTCTTAATGAAAAACTGTTTTTT. Its protein is CASSRGGTLNEKLFF.

Here the CDR3 DNA reads TGCAGCGTTGAGCGGGAGGGCCGCAATGAGCAGTTCTTC. Encoded protein: CSVEREGRNEQFF. The chain recombines TRBV29-1 with TRBJ2-1; 9 bases map to TRBD2. After removal of 3 bases from V and 6 bases from J, the junction contained 3 bases not matched to a gene. Germline V gene sequence: CDR1 SQVTM, CDR2 ANQGSEA. The CDR3 is 13 amino acids.

The J gene is TRBJ2-7, the V gene TRBV2; maybe TRBD2 (5 bases). The V gene's germline CDR1 is SNHLY and CDR2 FYNNEI. There are 14 residues in the CDR3. Trimming cost V 4 bases and J 2 bases, with 12 bases left between them. CDR3: CASSAERGTYEQYF. CDR3 DNA: TGTGCCAGCAGTGCGGAGAGAGGGACCTACGAGCAGTACTTC.

This sequence joins TRBV7-3 and TRBJ2-1; possibly TRBD2 for D (6 bases). This CDR3 is built from 13 residues. V lost 5 bases, J lost 5 bases, and 10 bases lay in between. Per the germline V gene, CDR1 is SGHTA and CDR2 is FQGTGA. The CDR3 protein is CASSVRTNNEQFF. The CDR3 DNA is TGTGCCAGCAGCGTCAGGACTAACAATGAGCAGTTCTTC.

The rearrangement joins TRBV19 to TRBJ1-1; D remains ambiguous. V was clipped by 4 bases and J by 0 bases, with 9 bases between them. CDR1 is LNHDA and CDR2 is SQIVND in the germline V gene (reference sequence). This CDR3 has 14 residues. CDR3 DNA: TGTGCCAGTAGTAGGGCAGTCTTGAACACTGAAGCTTTCTTT. This encodes CASSRAVLNTEAFF. The whole variable domain, filled in from reference TRBV19 and TRBJ1-1, reads DGGITQSPKYLFRKEGQNVTLSCEQNLNHDAMYWYRQDPGQGLRLIYYSQIVNDFQKGDIAEGYSVSREKKESFPLTVTSAQKNPTAFYLCASSRAVLNTEAFFGQGTRLTVV.

This rearrangement joins TRBV7-9 to TRBJ2-7; 12 bases are a match to TRBD2. Looked up from germline, CDR1 is SEHNR and CDR2 is FQNEAQ (reference sequence). Trimming at V came to 5 bases and at J to 2 bases, leaving 10 bases not matched to a gene. CDR3 length: 17 amino acids. As DNA, the CDR3 is TGTGCCAGCAGCGATTCAAGTCCTAGCGGGAGGGCCTACGAGCAGTACTTC. Translated: CASSDSSPSGRAYEQYF.

This clone was seen once. The chain joins TRBV5-1 to TRBJ2-7; D remains ambiguous. The CDR3 consists of 15 residues. The germline V and J ends were trimmed by 3 bases and 0 bases, with 13 bases remaining between them. The germline V gene has CDR1 SGHRS and CDR2 YFSETQ. CDR3 coding DNA: TGCGCCAGCAGCTGGCTATCACAGAGCTCCTACGAGCAGTACTTC. Translating gives CASSWLSQSSYEQYF.

This sequence joins TRBV27 and TRBJ1-5; D is possibly TRBD1 (5 bases). V lost 6 bases, J lost 3 bases, and 15 bases lay in between. Germline V gene lookup returns CDR1 MNHEY and CDR2 SMNVEV (reference sequence). CDR3 length equals 15 residues. The chain's CDR3 is CASSSTDSFNQPQHF. The CDR3 nucleotides read TGTGCCAGCAGCTCCACAGACAGCTTCAATCAGCCCCAGCATTTT.

This rearrangement joins TRBV28 to TRBJ1-2, with a tentative D call TRBD1 (6 bases). Germline assignment: CDR1 MDHEN and CDR2 SYDVKM. The CDR3 loop spans 15 amino acids. V lost 2 bases, J lost 8 bases, and 18 bases lay in between. The CDR3 reads CASSLPTGGAGGYTF. CDR3 coding DNA: TGTGCCAGCAGTTTACCGACTGGGGGGGCTGGAGGCTACACCTTC.

The V gene is TRBV4-3, the J gene TRBJ1-3; D not certain. The V gene's germline CDR1 is LGHNA and CDR2 YSLEER. This CDR3 is built from 16 residues. Trimming left V 0 bases short and J 0 bases short, with 9 bases between. CDR3 nucleotide sequence: TGCGCCAGCAGCCAAGATCCCACGGTCTCTGGAAACACCATATATTTT. Translation: CASSQDPTVSGNTIYF.

A few counts support this clone. The V gene is TRBV6-6, the J gene TRBJ2-7, with 7 bases that match TRBD1. V was pared by 11 bases and J by 5 bases, with 6 bases of the junction left unmatched. Per germline, CDR1 MNHNY and CDR2 SVGAGI (reference sequence). This CDR3 region has 11 residues. DNA of the CDR3: TGTGCCCTGAAAACAGGGGACGAGCAGTACTTC. Its protein is CALKTGDEQYF.

The chain uses TRBV27 and TRBJ1-3, with D uncertain. The ends were cut back, 5 bases at V and 0 bases at J, with 11 bases in the middle. The germline V gene has CDR1 MNHEY and CDR2 SMNVEV (reference sequence). This CDR3 contains 15 residues. CDR3 coding DNA: TGTGCCAGCAGTCCGCGGGCCAGCTCTGGAAACACCATATATTTT. Protein sequence: CASSPRASSGNTIYF.

J is TRBJ1-3 and V is TRBV7-2; D is perhaps TRBD1 (5 bases). CDR3 length: 15 amino acids. CDR1 SGHTA and CDR2 FQGNSA come from the germline V gene. V gave up 1 base and J gave up 4 bases, with 11 bases separating them. This CDR3 reads CASSLGGQGGNTIYF. CDR3 DNA: TGTGCCAGCAGCTTAGGTGGTCAGGGAGGAAACACCATATATTTT.

This sequence joins TRBV10-3 and TRBJ2-7, with D perhaps TRBD2 (5 bases). The germline V and J ends were trimmed by 0 bases and 1 base, with 13 bases remaining between them. This CDR3 contains 16 residues. CDR1 is ENHRY and CDR2 is SYGVKD in the germline V gene. CDR3 coding DNA: TGTGCCATCAGTGAGTCGGGAGCAGGAACTTCCTACGAGCAGTACTTC. It encodes CAISESGAGTSYEQYF.

Only a few counts were recorded for this clone. The V call is TRBV5-8, the J call TRBJ1-3; 8 nucleotides line up with TRBD1. CDR3 size: 14 residues. J lost 7 bases, V lost 2 bases, and 5 bases had no gene match. From germline, CDR1 is SGHTS and CDR2 YDEGEE. CDR3 region: CASSFFTGGNTIYF. The DNA of the CDR3 is TGTGCCAGCAGCTTCTTTACAGGGGGGAACACCATATATTTT.

The chain employs TRBV5-4 and TRBJ2-3; 11 nucleotides line up with TRBD2. The V gene's germline CDR1 is SGHNT and CDR2 YYREEE (reference sequence). This CDR3 is 15 amino acids long. V shed 5 bases and J 4 bases; nucleotides not matched to a gene: 6. CDR3 sequence: CASSTSGSGADTQYF. For the CDR3, the DNA is TGTGCCAGCAGTACTAGCGGGAGTGGGGCAGATACGCAGTATTTT.

The table lists this clone with a count of one. The V gene is TRBV7-8, the J gene TRBJ2-7; D unclear. Per germline, CDR1 SGHVS and CDR2 FQNEAQ. This CDR3 spans 15 amino acids. V was cut by 1 base and J by 2 bases, with 12 bases left in between. The CDR3 DNA sequence: TGTGCCAGCAGCTTAGAGCTCGCGGCGCCCTACGAGCAGTACTTC. Its protein is CASSLELAAPYEQYF.

The CDR3 DNA reads TGTGCCAGCAGGACAGGGGGCATCACTGAAGCTTTCTTT. Protein sequence: CASRTGGITEAFF. The chain couples TRBV28 to TRBJ1-1; 10 bases line up with TRBD1. V lost 6 bases and J lost 4; bases outside the gene matches: 2. Per the germline V gene, CDR1 is MDHEN and CDR2 is SYDVKM. This CDR3 has 13 amino acids.

The chain combines TRBV6-5 with TRBJ2-7, with 11 bases matching TRBD2. V was pared by 0 bases and J by 6 bases, with 7 bases of the junction left unmatched. The CDR3 consists of 16 residues. In germline, CDR1 is MNHEY, CDR2 SVGAGI. The CDR3 here is CASSYSSSGRSGEQYF. CDR3 nucleotides: TGTGCCAGCAGTTACTCGTCTAGCGGGAGGAGCGGCGAGCAGTACTTC.

The chain recombines TRBV7-2 with TRBJ1-5, with unresolved D. The CDR3 spans 13 residues. Germline V lookup: CDR1 SGHTA, CDR2 FQGNSA. V shed 2 bases and J shed 10 bases, with 12 bases lying between them. The chain's CDR3 is CASSLSPNDPQHF. CDR3 in DNA: TGTGCCAGCAGCTTAAGCCCTAACGATCCCCAGCATTTT.